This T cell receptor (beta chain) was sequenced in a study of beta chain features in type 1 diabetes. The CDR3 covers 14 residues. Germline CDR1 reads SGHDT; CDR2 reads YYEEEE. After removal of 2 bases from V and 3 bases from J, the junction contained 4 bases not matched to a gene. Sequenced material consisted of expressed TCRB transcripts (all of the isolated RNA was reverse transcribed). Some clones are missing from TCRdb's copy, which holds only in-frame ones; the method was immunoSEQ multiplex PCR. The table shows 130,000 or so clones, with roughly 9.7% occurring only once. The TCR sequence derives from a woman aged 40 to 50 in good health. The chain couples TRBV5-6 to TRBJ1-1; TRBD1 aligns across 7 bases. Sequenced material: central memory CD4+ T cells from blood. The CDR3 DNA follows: TGTGCCAGCAGCTTAATCAGGGGGGACACTGAAGCTTTCTTT. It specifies CASSLIRGDTEAFF.